These T cell receptor beta chains were read from a single sample in a study of T-cell reconstitution after alpha-beta-depleted transplantation in children. MiXCR, applied by TCRdb to the PCR reads, yields one record per CDR3 protein. The table includes over 100,000 distinct CDR3 sequences, 10% detected once. The source material was PBMCs, sampled before TCRalphabeta/CD19-depleted stem cell transplant. These receptors were collected from a boy younger than 10 with acute lymphoblastic leukemia, due to receive a stem cell transplant. CDR3s include the opening cysteine and the closing phenylalanine or tryptophan. D genes are given only for firm matches. Clone size is given for some rows only: seen once, a few or many times, or a class if the clone is expanded.

D gene	V gene	J gene	clone size	CDR3 DNA	CDR3 protein
-	TRBV20-1	TRBJ2-7	-	TGCAGTGCTAGAGCACGGGGAATAACGGCCTGGGGCGAGCAGTACTTC	CSARARGITAWGEQYF
-	TRBV18	TRBJ1-1	many	TGTGCCAGCTCACCCCCACTATGGAGTGGAACTGAAGCTTTCTTT	CASSPPLWSGTEAFF
-	TRBV12-5	TRBJ2-5	many	TGTGCTAGTGGTTTGATAGCAGGTTTAGGGACCCAGTACTTC	CASGLIAGLGTQYF
-	TRBV30	TRBJ1-1	many	TGTGCCTGGAGTGTAATAGGGACTTCGACTGAAGCTTTCTTT	CAWSVIGTSTEAFF
-	TRBV5-1	TRBJ1-1	few	TGCGCCAGCAGCTTTGGCCTTCGAGTGAACACTGAAGCTTTCTTT	CASSFGLRVNTEAFF
TRBD1	TRBV5-5	TRBJ2-3	-	TGTGCCAGCAGCCGAGGGGGCCACCGCACAGATACGCAGTATTTT	CASSRGGHRTDTQYF
-	TRBV18	TRBJ1-6	many	TGTGCCAGCTCACCCTCTGCGACAGTGCTCTCCTATAATTCACCCCTCCACTTT	CASSPSATVLSYNSPLHF
-	TRBV6-5	TRBJ2-7	many	TGTGCCAGCAGCCTTGGGCAGTTCTACGAGCAGTACTTC	CASSLGQFYEQYF
TRBD1	TRBV5-1	TRBJ2-3	few	TGCGCCAGCAGCCCCCAAGGACAGGCCACAGATACGCAGTATTTT	CASSPQGQATDTQYF
-	TRBV6-5	TRBJ1-2	many	TGTGCCAGCAGGGGGGACAACCCCAACTATGGCTACACCTTC	CASRGDNPNYGYTF
-	TRBV5-1	TRBJ2-7	-	TGCGCCAGCAGCTTGGGACCCCGGGATCACCAGCAGTACTTC	CASSLGPRDHQQYF
TRBD2	TRBV20-1	TRBJ2-5	many	TGCAGTGCTAAACTAGCGGCGCAAGAGACCCAGTACTTC	CSAKLAAQETQYF
TRBD2	TRBV6-5	TRBJ2-1	few	TGTGCCAGCCACCAATCCGGGACTAGCGGGAGTCAGTTCTTC	CASHQSGTSGSQFF
-	TRBV20-1	TRBJ2-1	-	TGCAGTGCCCCCAGGACAAACAATGAGCAGTTCTTC	CSAPRTNNEQFF
-	TRBV6-1	TRBJ1-2	many	TGTGCCAGCAGTGGTTATATATCTGCTAGACCCACAAGTGGGGGCTACACCTTC	CASSGYISARPTSGGYTF
-	TRBV20-1	TRBJ2-3	many	TGCAGTGCTTCAGTCGGGGCAGGGAGGTCAGATACGCAGTATTTT	CSASVGAGRSDTQYF
-	TRBV5-1	TRBJ2-1	few	TGCGCCAGCAGCTCCGGGCCCCCAGAAGATGAGCAGTTCTTC	CASSSGPPEDEQFF
TRBD2	TRBV4-1	TRBJ2-7	few	TGCGCCAGCAGCCAAGATCCTAGCGGGACTTTCTACGAGCAGTACTTC	CASSQDPSGTFYEQYF
TRBD1	TRBV5-1	TRBJ2-7	-	TGCGCCAGCAGCTCCCCGGACAGGGTAGGGTACGAGCAGTACTTC	CASSSPDRVGYEQYF
-	TRBV4-1	TRBJ2-5	-	TGCGCCAGCAGCCAAACCCCGGGCAGGAACCAAGAGACCCAGTACTTC	CASSQTPGRNQETQYF
-	TRBV5-1	TRBJ2-3	many	TGCGCCAGCAGCTTGGTCGCCGAACGCACAGATACGCAGTATTTT	CASSLVAERTDTQYF
-	TRBV20-1	TRBJ2-7	many	TGCAGTGCTAGTGCCTACGAGCAGTACTTC	CSASAYEQYF
-	TRBV10-3	TRBJ2-1	many	TGTGCCATCAGTGAGTCGGTGTTGCTAGCTTACGAGCAGTTCTTC	CAISESVLLAYEQFF
TRBD1	TRBV19	TRBJ1-4	-	TGTGCCAGTAGTATAGGCGGGACAGAGAATGAAAAACTGTTTTTT	CASSIGGTENEKLFF
TRBD1	TRBV28	TRBJ2-1	-	TGTGCCAGCAGTTCCGGGACAGGGATAGGGCAGTTCTTC	CASSSGTGIGQFF
-	TRBV6-1	TRBJ2-7	-	TGTGCCAGCATCCCCGGGAGCCACTGGTCCGAGCAGTACTTC	CASIPGSHWSEQYF
TRBD2	TRBV20-1	TRBJ2-4	many	TGCAGTGCTAGCGGAGGCGGGAGGAAAAACATTCAGTACTTC	CSASGGGRKNIQYF
TRBD1	TRBV24-1	TRBJ1-1	few	TGTGCCACCAGGAGGGACAGGGGTAAGGTGGGCACTGAAGCTTTCTTT	CATRRDRGKVGTEAFF
-	TRBV5-1	TRBJ1-1	-	TGCGCCAGCAGACTTAGACAACTGAACACTGAAGCTTTCTTT	CASRLRQLNTEAFF
TRBD2	TRBV4-2	TRBJ2-2	-	TGTGCCAGCAGCCAAGATCCCCTAGCGGGTACCTACGCGAACACCGGGGAGCTGTTTTTT	CASSQDPLAGTYANTGELFF
-	TRBV27	TRBJ2-1	few	TGTGCCAGCAGTTTAAGGAACTCCTACAATGAGCAGTTCTTC	CASSLRNSYNEQFF
TRBD2	TRBV18	TRBJ2-1	-	TGTGCCAGCTCACAAAATATAGCGGGACTCTCCTACAATGAGCAGTTCTTC	CASSQNIAGLSYNEQFF
TRBD1	TRBV12-3/TRBV12-4	TRBJ1-1	-	TGTGCCAGCAGTTGGGACAGGGCGAACACTGAAGCTTTCTTT	CASSWDRANTEAFF
-	TRBV12-3/TRBV12-4	TRBJ2-3	many	TGTGCCAGCACCTTTCCTCCTCCTAGCACAGATACGCAGTATTTT	CASTFPPPSTDTQYF
-	TRBV28	TRBJ1-4	few	TGTGCCAGCAGTTCGTCCAGGGTCTGGGAAAAACTGTTTTTT	CASSSSRVWEKLFF
TRBD2	TRBV7-8	TRBJ2-5	many	TGTGCCAGCAGCTTAGGGCTAGCGGGCGCACAAGAGACCCAGTACTTC	CASSLGLAGAQETQYF
TRBD2	TRBV3-1	TRBJ2-1	many	TGTGCCAGCAGCACCCGGACTAGCGGTAACAATGAGCAGTTCTTC	CASSTRTSGNNEQFF
TRBD1	TRBV28	TRBJ2-3	-	TGTGCCAGCCTCGCCGGGGACAGAGGCACAGATACGCAGTATTTT	CASLAGDRGTDTQYF
TRBD2	TRBV20-1	TRBJ2-7	few	TGCAGTGCTGTTGGACTAGCGGAAGGGTACGAGCAGTACTTC	CSAVGLAEGYEQYF
TRBD2	TRBV5-1	TRBJ2-1	-	TGCGCCAGCAGCTTGGGCGGGAGGGCCCTCGATGAGCAGTTCTTC	CASSLGGRALDEQFF
-	TRBV20-1	TRBJ2-2	many	TGCAGTGCCGAAGACACCGGGGAGCTGTTTTTT	CSAEDTGELFF
-	TRBV5-1	TRBJ1-4	-	TGCGCCAGCAGCCACGGGGAGTCTCTGGAAAAACTGTTTTTT	CASSHGESLEKLFF
-	TRBV5-5	TRBJ1-1	-	TGTGCCAGCAGCTTCAGGGCGTCCCCTGAAGCTTTCTTT	CASSFRASPEAFF
-	TRBV12-3/TRBV12-4	TRBJ1-6	-	TGTGCCAGCAGTTTAGTGGGGGCGGATTCACCCCTCCACTTT	CASSLVGADSPLHF